This TCR beta chain derives from a study of T cell responses to AZD1222 COVID-19 vaccine. Study-level findings and limits: Only a handful of AZD1222 recipients were seropositive at baseline. Close to half of spike-specific TCRs reportedly recognize unmutated variant regions.

In the case of this clone: The antigen is unknown.

The repertoire was sequenced with immunoSEQ multiplex PCR; TCRdb's copy has only in-frame clones and lacks some. The sample lists 85,000 to 130,000 clones; around nine tenths were seen once. The CDR3 is 18 amino acids. Trimming removed 7 bases from V and 0 bases from J; junction bases left unmatched: 15. Germline lookup yields CDR1 SNHLY and CDR2 FYNNEI. The J gene is TRBJ1-3, the V gene TRBV2, with 7 bases lining up with TRBD1. The sample here was peripheral blood, taken 28 days after the second dose of the MenACWY control vaccine. This TCR was sampled from an adult who received the MenACWY meningococcal vaccine as a control. The CDR3 DNA reads TGTGCCAGCAATGGGGACAGCGGAGGGGTCCCCTCTGGAAACACCATATATTTT. As protein: CASNGDSGGVPSGNTIYF. The full variable domain, in which reference TRBV2 and TRBJ1-3 provide the parts outside the CDR3, is EPEVTQTPSHQVTQMGQEVILRCVPISNHLYFYWYRQILGQKVEFLVSFYNNEISEKSEIFDDQFSVERPDGSNFTLKIRSTKLEDSAMYFCASNGDSGGVPSGNTIYFGEGSWLTVV.